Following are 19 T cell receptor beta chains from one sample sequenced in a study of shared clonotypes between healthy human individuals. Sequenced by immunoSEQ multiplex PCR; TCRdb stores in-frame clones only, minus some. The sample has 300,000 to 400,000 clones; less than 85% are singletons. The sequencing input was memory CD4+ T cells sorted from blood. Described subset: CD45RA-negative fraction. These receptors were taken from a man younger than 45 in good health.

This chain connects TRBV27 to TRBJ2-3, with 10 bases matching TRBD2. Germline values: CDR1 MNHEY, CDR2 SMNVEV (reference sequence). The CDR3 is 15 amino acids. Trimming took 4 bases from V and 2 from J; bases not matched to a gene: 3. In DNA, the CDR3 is TGTGCCAGCAGTTCGAGCGGGAGGGACACAGATACGCAGTATTTT. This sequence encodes CASSSSGRDTDTQYF.

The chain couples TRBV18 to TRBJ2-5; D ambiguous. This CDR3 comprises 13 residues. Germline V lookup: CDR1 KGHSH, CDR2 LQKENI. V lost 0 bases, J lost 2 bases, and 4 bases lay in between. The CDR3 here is CASSPPEQETQYF. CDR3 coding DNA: TGTGCCAGCTCACCACCGGAGCAAGAGACCCAGTACTTC.

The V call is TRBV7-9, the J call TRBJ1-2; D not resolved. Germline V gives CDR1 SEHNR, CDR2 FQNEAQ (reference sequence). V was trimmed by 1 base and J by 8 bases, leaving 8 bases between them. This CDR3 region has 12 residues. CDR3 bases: TGTGCCAGCAGCTTAGGGGTTGTCGGCTACACCTTC. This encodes CASSLGVVGYTF.

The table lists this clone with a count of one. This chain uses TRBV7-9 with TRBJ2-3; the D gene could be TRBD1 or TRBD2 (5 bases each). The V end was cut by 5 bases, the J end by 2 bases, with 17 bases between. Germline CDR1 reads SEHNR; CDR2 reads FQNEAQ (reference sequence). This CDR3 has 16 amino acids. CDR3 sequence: CASSPPRGHFTDTQYF. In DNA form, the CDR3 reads TGTGCCAGCAGCCCTCCTCGGGGCCACTTCACAGATACGCAGTATTTT.

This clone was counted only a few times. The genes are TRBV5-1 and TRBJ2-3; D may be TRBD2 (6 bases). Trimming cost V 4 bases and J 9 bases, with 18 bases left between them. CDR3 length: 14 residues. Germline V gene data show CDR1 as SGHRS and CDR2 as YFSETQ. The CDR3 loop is CASSPELNSGTQYF. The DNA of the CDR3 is TGCGCCAGCAGCCCGGAATTGAATAGCGGAACGCAGTATTTT.

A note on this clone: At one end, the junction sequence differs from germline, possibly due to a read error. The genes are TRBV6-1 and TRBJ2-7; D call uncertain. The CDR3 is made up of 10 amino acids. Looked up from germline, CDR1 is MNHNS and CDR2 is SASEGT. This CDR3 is CASSLGITSF. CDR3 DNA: TGTGCCAGCAGTTTGGGGATCACGTCCTTC.

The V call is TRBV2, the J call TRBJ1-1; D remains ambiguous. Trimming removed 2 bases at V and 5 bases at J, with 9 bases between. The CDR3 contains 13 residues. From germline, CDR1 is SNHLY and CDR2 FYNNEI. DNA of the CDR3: TGTGCCAGCAGTGAACACGGGCGAACTGAAGCTTTCTTT. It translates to CASSEHGRTEAFF.

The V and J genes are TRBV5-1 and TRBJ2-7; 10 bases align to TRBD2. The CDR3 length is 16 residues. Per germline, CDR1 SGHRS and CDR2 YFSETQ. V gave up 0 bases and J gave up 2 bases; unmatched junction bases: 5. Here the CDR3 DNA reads TGCGCCAGCAGCTTGGGAGCGGGAGGGGATGCCTACGAGCAGTACTTC. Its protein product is CASSLGAGGDAYEQYF.

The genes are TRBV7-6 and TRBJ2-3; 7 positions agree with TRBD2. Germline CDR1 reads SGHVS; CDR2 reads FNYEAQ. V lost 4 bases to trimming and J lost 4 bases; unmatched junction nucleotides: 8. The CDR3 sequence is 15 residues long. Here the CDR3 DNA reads TGTGCCAGCAGCTATGGACTAGGGAGAGCAGATACGCAGTATTTT. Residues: CASSYGLGRADTQYF.

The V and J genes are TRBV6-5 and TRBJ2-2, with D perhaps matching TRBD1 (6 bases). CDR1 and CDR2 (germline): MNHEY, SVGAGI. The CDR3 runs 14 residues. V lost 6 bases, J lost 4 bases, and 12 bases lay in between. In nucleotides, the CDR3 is TGTGCCAGCAGGACAGGAGCGTCCACCGGGGAGCTGTTTTTT. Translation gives CASRTGASTGELFF.

In DNA, the CDR3 is TGTGCCAGCAGCTTGACGAATCCTCTCACCGAGCAGTTCTTC. Residues: CASSLTNPLTEQFF. This chain joins TRBV11-2 and TRBJ2-1; D remains unclear. The CDR3 has 14 amino acids. V lost 3 bases to trimming and J lost 10 bases, with 16 bases between them. Germline CDR1 is SGHAT and CDR2 is FQNNGV. The full variable domain, with the rest looked up from reference TRBV11-2 and TRBJ2-1, is EAGVAQSPRYKIIEKRQSVAFWCNPISGHATLYWYQQILGQGPKLLIQFQNNGVVDDSQLPKDRFSAERLKGVDSTLKIQPAKLEDSAVYLCASSLTNPLTEQFFGPGTRLTVL.

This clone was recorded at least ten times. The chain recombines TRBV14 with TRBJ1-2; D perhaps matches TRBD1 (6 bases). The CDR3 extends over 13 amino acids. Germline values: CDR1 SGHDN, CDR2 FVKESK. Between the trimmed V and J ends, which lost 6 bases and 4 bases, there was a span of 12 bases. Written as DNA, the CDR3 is TGTGCCAGCAGTTTAGGACAGACCTATGGCTACACCTTC. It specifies CASSLGQTYGYTF.

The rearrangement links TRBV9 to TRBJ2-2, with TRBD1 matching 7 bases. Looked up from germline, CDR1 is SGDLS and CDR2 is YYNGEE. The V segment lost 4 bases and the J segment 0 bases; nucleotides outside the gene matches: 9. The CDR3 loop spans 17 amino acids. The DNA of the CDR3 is TGTGCCAGCAGCCCAGAAGGGGGCAGAGCGAACACCGGGGAGCTGTTTTTT. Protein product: CASSPEGGRANTGELFF.

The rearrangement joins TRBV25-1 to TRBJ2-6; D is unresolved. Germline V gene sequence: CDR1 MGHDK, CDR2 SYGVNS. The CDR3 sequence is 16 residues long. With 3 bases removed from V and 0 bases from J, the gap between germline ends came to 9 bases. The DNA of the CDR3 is TGTGCCAGCAGTGATCCAACCAACTCTGGGGCCAACGTCCTGACTTTC. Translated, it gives CASSDPTNSGANVLTF.

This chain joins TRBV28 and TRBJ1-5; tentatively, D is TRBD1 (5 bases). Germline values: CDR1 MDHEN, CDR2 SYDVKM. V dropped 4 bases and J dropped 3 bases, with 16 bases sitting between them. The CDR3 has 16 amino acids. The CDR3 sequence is CASSSGLGAHNQPQHF. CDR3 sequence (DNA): TGTGCCAGCAGTTCCGGTCTTGGGGCACACAATCAGCCCCAGCATTTT.

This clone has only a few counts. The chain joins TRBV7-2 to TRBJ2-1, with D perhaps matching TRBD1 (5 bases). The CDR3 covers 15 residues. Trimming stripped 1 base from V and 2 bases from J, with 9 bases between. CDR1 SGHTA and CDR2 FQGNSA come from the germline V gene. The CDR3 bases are TGTGCCAGCAGCTTAGAAGGGGCGACCTACAATGAGCAGTTCTTC. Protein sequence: CASSLEGATYNEQFF.

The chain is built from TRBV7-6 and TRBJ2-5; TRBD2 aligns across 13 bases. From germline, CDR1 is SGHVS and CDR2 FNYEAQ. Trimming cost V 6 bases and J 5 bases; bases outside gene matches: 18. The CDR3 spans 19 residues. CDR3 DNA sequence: TGTGCCAGCAGTCCCGGAGGACCGGGACTAGCGGGAAGCGGTGAGACCCAGTACTTC. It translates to CASSPGGPGLAGSGETQYF. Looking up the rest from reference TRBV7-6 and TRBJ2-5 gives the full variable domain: GAGVSQSPRYKVTKRGQDVALRCDPISGHVSLYWYRQALGQGPEFLTYFNYEAQQDKSGLPNDRFSAERPEGSISTLTIQRTEQRDSAMYRCASSPGGPGLAGSGETQYFGPGTRLLVL.

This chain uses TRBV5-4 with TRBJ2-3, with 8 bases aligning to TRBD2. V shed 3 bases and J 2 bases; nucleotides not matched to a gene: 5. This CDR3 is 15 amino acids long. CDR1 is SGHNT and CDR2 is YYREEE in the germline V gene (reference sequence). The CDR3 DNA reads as TGTGCCAGCAGCTCAGTAGCGGGACCCACAGATACGCAGTATTTT. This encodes CASSSVAGPTDTQYF.

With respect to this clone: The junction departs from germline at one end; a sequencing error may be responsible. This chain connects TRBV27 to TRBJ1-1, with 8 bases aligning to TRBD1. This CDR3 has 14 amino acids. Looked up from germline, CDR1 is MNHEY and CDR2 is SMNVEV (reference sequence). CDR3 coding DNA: TGTGCCAGCTGTTTAAGAACAGGGGGTACTGAAGCTTTCTTT. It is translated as CASCLRTGGTEAFF.